Included here is one TCR beta chain sequence, with context. As to treatment: 19 received Ad26.COV2.S at low or high dose, single or two shots; 5 received placebo; per-sample allocation not given. Sampling was done on day 63 after the first vaccine or placebo injection. An adult donor aged 18-55 years was enrolled in Boston. Only in-frame clones appear in the TCRdb table, and some are missing; sequencing was by immunoSEQ multiplex PCR. Counted here are 360,000 or so clones, 89% occurring once; the ten biggest clones make up about 1.9%. CDR1 is MNHEY and CDR2 is SVGEGT in the germline V gene. Between the trimmed V and J ends, which lost 5 bases and 0 bases, there was a span of 11 bases. The CDR3 extends over 14 amino acids. This entry belongs to a study of Ad26.COV2.S vaccination and SARS-CoV-2 variants.

This sequence originates from a person aged 18 to 65 who received the Ad26.COV2.S COVID-19 vaccine or a placebo. Sample: peripheral blood, taken in a trial of Ad26.COV2.S vaccine versus placebo. The chain recombines TRBV6-2 or TRBV6-3 with TRBJ2-7; D possibly corresponds to TRBD2 (5 bases). The CDR3 DNA follows: TGTGCCAGCAGTCCCAGAGCGGCCTCCTACGAGCAGTACTTC. This gives the protein CASSPRAASYEQYF.